Below, 17 T cell receptor beta chains from the same sample are listed, as sequenced in a study of shared clonotypes between healthy human individuals. Using immunoSEQ multiplex PCR, the repertoire was profiled, and TCRdb retains in-frame clones only, with some absent. This repertoire shows about 2.4 million clones, 93% found once; its top ten account for roughly 0.39%. Material: naive CD4+ T cells from PBMCs. Specified subset: CD45RA+ positively selected. The origin of the receptors is a man aged 18-30 years in good health. Some clones in this sample may be carry-over from other donors' samples.

In this sample, this clone turned up a few times. V usage is TRBV11-2 and J usage is TRBJ2-7, with 7 bases lining up with TRBD2. Unmatched junction bases numbered 7, after V lost 5 bases and J lost 6 bases. Germline V gene sequence: CDR1 SGHAT, CDR2 FQNNGV. The CDR3 is 13 amino acids. The DNA of the CDR3 is TGTGCCAGCAGCCGGGAGGCCACCCTCGAGCAGTACTTC. It encodes CASSREATLEQYF.

In its sample, this clone was seen once. Here the CDR3 reads CASSPEYLTNEKLFF. DNA for the CDR3: TGTGCCAGCAGCCCGGAGTACCTAACTAATGAAAAACTGTTTTTT. The J gene is TRBJ1-4, the V gene TRBV7-8; D is unresolved. Trimming pared 5 bases from V and 1 base from J, leaving 11 bases between. CDR3 length equals 15 residues. Germline CDR1 SGHVS, CDR2 FQNEAQ. Filled out from reference TRBV7-8 and TRBJ1-4, the complete variable domain reads GAGVSQSPRYKVAKRGQDVALRCDPISGHVSLFWYQQALGQGPEFLTYFQNEAQLDKSGLPSDRFFAERPEGSVSTLKIQRTQQEDSAVYLCASSPEYLTNEKLFFGSGTQLSVL.

The sample holds one count of this clone. The gene calls are TRBV9 and TRBJ2-7, with 9 bases fitting TRBD1. CDR1 SGDLS and CDR2 YYNGEE come from the germline V gene. Germline trimming cut 3 bases from V and 2 bases from J; bases unmatched to any gene: 3. The CDR3 extends over 14 amino acids. CDR3 in DNA: TGTGCCAGCAGCGGACAGGGGGGGCCCTACGAGCAGTACTTC. Translating it yields CASSGQGGPYEQYF.

The V gene is TRBV28, the J gene TRBJ2-7, with a tentative D call TRBD1 (6 bases). Germline CDR1 MDHEN, CDR2 SYDVKM. The V end lost 2 bases, the J end lost 9 bases, and 17 bases lay between the germline ends. The CDR3 has 14 amino acids. The CDR3 spells CASSLQGTTLGQYF. As DNA, the CDR3 is TGTGCCAGCAGTTTACAAGGGACAACCTTGGGGCAGTACTTC.

The chain uses TRBV10-3 and TRBJ2-1, with TRBD1 matching 9 bases. This CDR3 contains 14 residues. Germline assignment: CDR1 ENHRY and CDR2 SYGVKD. V gave up 7 bases and J gave up 3 bases; unmatched junction bases: 4. The CDR3 sequence: CAITRDRVYNEQFF. CDR3 DNA: TGTGCCATCACCCGGGACAGGGTCTACAATGAGCAGTTCTTC.

The CDR3 loop is CASSPGAGTYEQYF. The CDR3 nucleotides read TGTGCCAGCTCACCAGGGGCAGGGACCTACGAGCAGTACTTC. The chain carries TRBV18 and TRBJ2-7; tentatively, D is TRBD1 (5 bases). V was cut by 2 bases and J by 2 bases, with 10 bases left in between. The germline CDR1 and CDR2 sequences are KGHSH and LQKENI. The CDR3 is made up of 14 amino acids.

Comments on this clone: Sequence at one end of the junction differs from germline and may be a read error. This chain uses TRBV6-1 with TRBJ2-5, with D possibly TRBD2 on 5 matching bases. The CDR3 consists of 15 residues. Germline assignment: CDR1 MNHNS and CDR2 SASEGT. The CDR3 sequence: CALTSGSVEQETQYF. As DNA, the CDR3 is TGCGCCCTCACCAGCGGTTCGGTAGAGCAAGAGACCCAGTACTTC.

The gene calls are TRBV11-1 and TRBJ1-4; possible D gene TRBD1, 5 bases. Germline lookup yields CDR1 SGHAT and CDR2 FQDESV (reference sequence). The CDR3 spans 15 residues. Trimming pared 5 bases from V and 7 bases from J, leaving 17 bases between. The CDR3 loop is CASSQGRRTGEKLFF. Written as DNA, the CDR3 is TGTGCCAGCAGCCAGGGACGGCGGACGGGTGAAAAACTGTTTTTT.

The chain is built from TRBV5-1 and TRBJ2-3; 8 bases are shared with TRBD2. V shed 0 bases, J shed 6 bases, and the junction held 6 bases outside the gene matches. CDR3 length: 15 amino acids. CDR1 SGHRS and CDR2 YFSETQ come from the germline V gene. The CDR3 coding sequence is TGCGCCAGCAGCTTGGCGGGAGGGATTTCGGATACGCAGTATTTT. This sequence encodes CASSLAGGISDTQYF.

The chain employs TRBV5-1 and TRBJ1-2; 9 positions agree with TRBD1. Germline V gene sequence: CDR1 SGHRS, CDR2 YFSETQ. The CDR3 covers 14 residues. J gave up 8 bases and V 4 bases, and 9 bases lay outside the gene matches. CDR3 nucleotides: TGCGCCAGCAGCCAACAGGGGGCATCGGCGGGCTACACCTTC. Residues: CASSQQGASAGYTF.

This rearrangement joins TRBV4-3 to TRBJ1-6, with 7 bases that match TRBD1. V was pared by 5 bases and J by 7 bases, with 8 bases of the junction left unmatched. This CDR3 has 15 amino acids. Germline V gives CDR1 LGHNA, CDR2 YSLEER. The CDR3 DNA reads as TGCGCCAGCAGCTCCCTGGGGGGACAGAATTCACCCCTCCACTTT. Translating it yields CASSSLGGQNSPLHF.

Concerning this clone: Different DNA sequences within this sample yield the same CDR3. V gene TRBV7-9 combines with J gene TRBJ1-4, with 11 bases lining up with TRBD1. There are 15 residues in the CDR3. CDR1 and CDR2 (germline): SEHNR, FQNEAQ (reference sequence). Trimming cost V 1 base and J 5 bases; bases outside gene matches: 0. The CDR3 reads CASSLGDRGNEKLFF. The CDR3 nucleotides read TGTGCCAGCAGCTTAGGGGACAGGGGGAATGAAAAACTGTTTTTT.

This chain uses TRBV5-1 with TRBJ1-2, with D possibly being TRBD1 (5 bases). This CDR3 has 15 residues. Germline V gene sequence: CDR1 SGHRS, CDR2 YFSETQ. The V end lost 3 bases, the J end lost 6 bases, and 18 bases lay between the germline ends. CDR3 sequence: CASSSQGARIDGYTF. DNA for the CDR3: TGCGCCAGCAGCTCTCAGGGAGCCAGAATCGATGGCTACACCTTC.

As for this clone: This sample includes further DNA sequences coding for the same CDR3. The V and J genes are TRBV7-9 and TRBJ2-6, with unresolved D. The CDR3 loop spans 15 amino acids. Between the trimmed V and J ends, which lost 0 bases and 1 base, there was a span of 4 bases. Germline assignment: CDR1 SEHNR and CDR2 FQNEAQ (reference sequence). CDR3 residues: CASSLAISGANVLTF. As DNA, the CDR3 is TGTGCCAGCAGCTTAGCGATTTCTGGGGCCAACGTCCTGACTTTC.

This clone has a handful of counts. The rearrangement links TRBV5-1 to TRBJ2-7; 7 bases match TRBD2. Trimming at V came to 0 bases and at J to 5 bases, leaving 8 bases not matched to a gene. This CDR3 contains 15 residues. The V gene's germline CDR1 is SGHRS and CDR2 YFSETQ. Written as DNA, the CDR3 is TGCGCCAGCAGCTTGGATCGCGGGAGACCCGACGAGCAGTACTTC. It translates to CASSLDRGRPDEQYF.

The chain recombines TRBV2 with TRBJ1-2; D is undetermined. CDR3 length equals 14 residues. Germline CDR1 is SNHLY and CDR2 is FYNNEI. Trimming removed 5 bases from V and 6 bases from J, with 16 bases in between. CDR3 in DNA: TGTGCCAGCAGTACGGAGAGCGTAGAAAATGGCTACACCTTC. Encoded protein: CASSTESVENGYTF.

This clone was seen once. The V call is TRBV29-1, the J call TRBJ2-5, with 10 bases lining up with TRBD1. Germline trimming cut 5 bases from V and 5 bases from J; bases unmatched to any gene: 11. Germline V lookup: CDR1 SQVTM, CDR2 ANQGSEA. There are 15 residues in the CDR3. The CDR3 DNA reads as TGCAGCGTTCGAGGGGGACAGGGGTCGTTCGAGACCCAGTACTTC. Protein product: CSVRGGQGSFETQYF.